This TCR beta chain was sequenced during a study of graft-versus-host responses after intestinal transplantation. Across the whole study: Anti-thymocyte globulin served as induction for all recipients, who then took tacrolimus and steroids for about three years.

V lost 4 bases, J lost 0 bases, and 10 bases lay in between. The CDR3 sequence is 15 residues long. The germline V gene has CDR1 MNHNS and CDR2 SASEGT. This clone was detected only once. Its specificity is unknown. Sequenced by immunoSEQ multiplex PCR; TCRdb stores in-frame clones only, minus some. The sample has about 89,000 clones; about 94% are singletons. The input for sequencing was unstimulated CD4+ T cells sorted from spleen or lymph node cells, taken before transplant. J is TRBJ1-5 and V is TRBV6-1; a weak D match, TRBD1 (6 bases). This clonotype originated in a human donor who was the organ donor for an intestinal transplant. The CDR3, as DNA: TGTGCCAGCAGTGCCATGACAGGTAGCAATCAGCCCCAGCATTTT. Translated: CASSAMTGSNQPQHF.